A single sample is the source of the 6 T cell receptor beta chains below, sequenced in a study of cytomegalovirus exposure and HLA in healthy donors. The PCR was carried out with 60 Vbeta primers and 13 Jbeta primers. Sequencing was performed with immunoSEQ multiplex PCR; in TCRdb, only in-frame clones are kept and a portion is missing. The sample shows more than 95,000 clones, about 71% of them seen only once. Sequencing was performed on PBMCs. These TCRs come from a woman aged 50 to 60 in good health and CMV-seronegative.

The chain links TRBV5-5 to TRBJ2-1; TRBD2 matches at 11 bases. The CDR3 is made up of 15 amino acids. CDR1 SGHKS and CDR2 YYEKEE come from the germline V gene (reference sequence). Trimming cost V 5 bases and J 7 bases; bases outside gene matches: 8. This chain's CDR3 is CASRQTSGAINEQFF. Here the CDR3 DNA reads TGTGCCAGCAGGCAGACTAGCGGGGCAATAAATGAGCAGTTCTTC.

The chain has TRBV18 and TRBJ1-4, with TRBD1 matching 7 bases. The V and J ends lost 3 bases and 4 bases, in that order; junction bases with no gene match: 5. CDR1 and CDR2 from the germline V gene are KGHSH and LQKENI. CDR3 size: 15 residues. The CDR3 nucleotides are TGTGCCAGCTCACCGATGCAGGGGGTTAATGAAAAACTGTTTTTT. It translates to CASSPMQGVNEKLFF.

The J gene is TRBJ1-4, the V gene TRBV19, with 7 bases lining up with TRBD1. CDR1 is LNHDA and CDR2 is SQIVND in the germline V gene (reference sequence). Trimming removed 7 bases from V and 7 bases from J; junction bases left unmatched: 6. This CDR3 spans 13 amino acids. CDR3: CASTATGPEKLFF. CDR3 DNA: TGTGCCAGTACGGCGACAGGGCCTGAAAAACTGTTTTTT.

The chain has TRBV9 and TRBJ2-7, with TRBD2 matching over 10 bases. V was pared by 1 base and J by 4 bases, with 5 bases of the junction left unmatched. CDR3 size: 15 residues. CDR1 and CDR2 from the germline V gene are SGDLS and YYNGEE. The CDR3 region is CASSVTPSGSYEQYF. The CDR3 DNA sequence: TGTGCCAGCAGCGTAACTCCTAGCGGGAGTTACGAGCAGTACTTC.

The CDR3 DNA reads as TGTGCCAGCAGTGAAGAGGGACTAGCGGGGGATACGCAGTATTTT. It yields the protein CASSEEGLAGDTQYF. This chain links TRBV2 with TRBJ2-3; 13 nucleotides match TRBD2. The germline V gene encodes CDR1 SNHLY and CDR2 FYNNEI. The CDR3 extends over 15 amino acids. V was pared by 1 base and J by 6 bases, with 1 base of the junction left unmatched. The complete variable domain, with remaining parts taken from reference TRBV2 and TRBJ2-3, reads EPEVTQTPSHQVTQMGQEVILRCVPISNHLYFYWYRQILGQKVEFLVSFYNNEISEKSEIFDDQFSVERPDGSNFTLKIRSTKLEDSAMYFCASSEEGLAGDTQYFGPGTRLTVL.

This clone was picked up a small number of times. V is TRBV7-3 and J is TRBJ1-5; 8 bases fit TRBD1. The V and J ends lost 4 bases and 10 bases, in that order; junction bases with no gene match: 6. The CDR3 extends over 13 amino acids. Germline CDR1 and CDR2: SGHTA and FQGTGA. The CDR3 sequence is CASSSNAGGPQHF. In DNA, the CDR3 is TGTGCCAGCAGCTCAAATGCAGGGGGCCCCCAGCATTTT.